Presented here are 30 T cell receptor beta chains from one specimen sequenced in a study of blood T cell repertoires in COVID-19. Sequencing was performed with immunoSEQ multiplex PCR; in TCRdb, only in-frame clones are kept and a portion is missing. The sample lists approximately 280,000 clones, approximately 88% occurring once. Sequences were obtained from peripheral blood. These receptors were taken from a man aged 18 to 30 with active or convalescent COVID-19.

This clone was found once. This chain uses TRBV10-2 with TRBJ2-5, with D maybe TRBD1 (6 bases). The CDR3 runs 14 residues. V was clipped by 6 bases and J by 4 bases, with 15 bases between them. CDR1 is WSHSY, CDR2 SAAADI, per germline. The CDR3 region is CASSRTGTGETQYF. The CDR3 coding sequence is TGCGCCAGCAGCCGCACAGGGACGGGAGAGACCCAGTACTTC.

The DNA of the CDR3 is TGTGCCAGCAGTTACTCTGGCAGGGTGAACACTGAAGCTTTCTTT. The encoded protein is CASSYSGRVNTEAFF. This chain connects TRBV6-5 to TRBJ1-1, with D tentatively TRBD1 (5 bases). Trimming pared 0 bases from V and 0 bases from J, leaving 8 bases between. There are 15 residues in the CDR3. The germline gives CDR1 MNHEY, CDR2 SVGAGI.

In DNA, the CDR3 is TGTGCCAGCAGCAACCCCGGACAGGGAAGGATGGGCGAGCAGTACTTC. Encoded protein: CASSNPGQGRMGEQYF. The rearrangement joins TRBV21-1 to TRBJ2-7; TRBD1, the table's D call, was not compared with the DNA. TRBV21-1 is marked as a pseudogene. The CDR3 totals 16 residues.

The rearrangement joins TRBV6-1 to TRBJ1-6, with D unresolved. This CDR3 comprises 14 residues. CDR1 and CDR2 (germline): MNHNS, SASEGT. Trimming pared 3 bases from V and 6 bases from J, leaving 9 bases between. The CDR3 protein is CASSDGRINSPLHF. DNA for the CDR3: TGTGCCAGCAGTGACGGCAGGATTAATTCACCCCTCCACTTT.

This clone has ten or more counts. The rearrangement uses TRBV6-5 and TRBJ1-1, with D maybe TRBD1 (5 bases). The germline gives CDR1 MNHEY, CDR2 SVGAGI. V lost 6 bases and J lost 5, with 16 bases in between. This CDR3 is 14 amino acids long. DNA of the CDR3: TGTGCCAGCAGGGACGGGACTCAGAATACTGAAGCTTTCTTT. Translated, it gives CASRDGTQNTEAFF.

The chain carries TRBV7-8 and TRBJ2-3; 8 nucleotides agree with TRBD2. The CDR3 is made up of 16 amino acids. V lost 5 bases to trimming and J lost 0 bases; unmatched junction nucleotides: 7. Germline V gene data show CDR1 as SGHVS and CDR2 as FQNEAQ. CDR3 DNA: TGTGCCAGCAGCCTGGGACTAGTCCCTAGCACAGATACGCAGTATTTT. This codes for CASSLGLVPSTDTQYF.

The chain is built from TRBV3-1 (or the pseudogene TRBV3-2) and TRBJ2-6; no clear D gene. V was clipped by 4 bases and J by 1 base, with 14 bases between them. CDR3 length equals 17 residues. CDR1 and CDR2 (germline): LGHDT, YNNKEL (reference sequence). Here the CDR3 reads CASSPVVLQSGANVLTF. The CDR3 region has the DNA TGTGCCAGCAGCCCCGTTGTTTTACAGTCTGGGGCCAACGTCCTGACTTTC.

The chain couples TRBV7-6 to TRBJ1-6; 9 nucleotides match TRBD1. Per the germline V gene, CDR1 is SGHVS and CDR2 is FNYEAQ. J lost 7 bases, V lost 5 bases, and 6 bases had no gene match. There are 15 residues in the CDR3. The CDR3 here is CASSEWTGENSPLHF. The CDR3 region has the DNA TGTGCCAGCAGCGAGTGGACAGGGGAGAATTCACCCCTCCACTTT. Full variable domain (outside the CDR3, taken from reference TRBV7-6 and TRBJ1-6): GAGVSQSPRYKVTKRGQDVALRCDPISGHVSLYWYRQALGQGPEFLTYFNYEAQQDKSGLPNDRFSAERPEGSISTLTIQRTEQRDSAMYRCASSEWTGENSPLHFGNGTRLTVT.

The rearrangement links TRBV7-9 to TRBJ1-4, with unresolved D. CDR3 size: 14 residues. Germline CDR1 SEHNR, CDR2 FQNEAQ (reference sequence). With 1 base removed from V and 7 bases from J, the gap between germline ends came to 10 bases. This CDR3 reads CASSLDLIPEKLFF. As DNA, the CDR3 is TGTGCCAGCAGCTTAGACCTAATTCCTGAAAAACTGTTTTTT.

J is TRBJ2-1 and V is TRBV5-5; 15 nucleotides align to TRBD2. This CDR3 comprises 18 residues. From germline, CDR1 is SGHKS and CDR2 YYEKEE (reference sequence). Trimming removed 1 base from V and 9 bases from J; junction bases left unmatched: 11. Here the CDR3 reads CASSLPNGLAGGSGEQFF. CDR3 coding DNA: TGTGCCAGCAGCTTGCCCAACGGACTAGCGGGGGGGTCCGGTGAGCAGTTCTTC. The whole variable domain, filled in from reference TRBV5-5 and TRBJ2-1, reads DAGVTQSPTHLIKTRGQQVTLRCSPISGHKSVSWYQQVLGQGPQFIFQYYEKEERGRGNFPDRFSARQFPNYSSELNVNALLLGDSALYLCASSLPNGLAGGSGEQFFGPGTRLTVL.

The chain recombines TRBV5-1 with TRBJ1-1; D is perhaps TRBD1 (6 bases). Trimming pared 4 bases from V and 4 bases from J, leaving 23 bases between. The germline gives CDR1 SGHRS, CDR2 YFSETQ. CDR3 length equals 17 residues. The CDR3 DNA reads as TGCGCCAGCAGCCCAACCCAAAACAGGGTTTCGGGCACTGAAGCTTTCTTT. Protein sequence: CASSPTQNRVSGTEAFF.

V and J are TRBV7-8 and TRBJ2-2, with 10 positions matching TRBD1. Trimming took 5 bases from V and 9 from J; bases not matched to a gene: 9. Germline-derived CDR1 and CDR2 are SGHVS and FQNEAQ. CDR3 size: 15 residues. The chain's CDR3 is CASSQGQGSSRELFF. CDR3 sequence (DNA): TGTGCCAGCAGCCAGGGACAGGGGAGCTCCAGGGAGCTGTTTTTT.

The genes are TRBV14 and TRBJ1-2; no clear D. The CDR3 is 16 amino acids. The germline V gene has CDR1 SGHDN and CDR2 FVKESK. The V gene lost 4 bases and the J gene lost 1 base, with 16 bases spanning the gap. The CDR3 reads CASSPDTNLLNYGYTF. The CDR3 DNA reads TGTGCCAGCAGCCCCGACACGAACCTACTTAACTATGGCTACACCTTC.

V usage is TRBV19 and J usage is TRBJ2-1; TRBD2 agrees at 9 bases. The CDR3 is made up of 18 amino acids. J lost 7 bases, V lost 3 bases, and 16 bases had no gene match. Germline CDR1 reads LNHDA; CDR2 reads SQIVND (reference sequence). For the CDR3, the DNA is TGTGCCAGTAGTATTGATAGCGGGGGACCCCTTCCTAGGAATGAGCAGTTCTTC. This codes for CASSIDSGGPLPRNEQFF. Using reference TRBV19 and TRBJ2-1 for the parts outside the CDR3, the full variable domain is DGGITQSPKYLFRKEGQNVTLSCEQNLNHDAMYWYRQDPGQGLRLIYYSQIVNDFQKGDIAEGYSVSREKKESFPLTVTSAQKNPTAFYLCASSIDSGGPLPRNEQFFGPGTRLTVL.

The J gene is TRBJ2-7, the V gene TRBV2; no reliable D call. CDR3 size: 11 residues. Looked up from germline, CDR1 is SNHLY and CDR2 is FYNNEI. The CDR3 is CACIGSYEQYF. In nucleotides, the CDR3 is TGTGCATGCATCGGTTCCTACGAGCAGTACTTC.

V is TRBV2 and J is TRBJ1-1, with D tentatively TRBD1 (6 bases). The CDR3 contains 14 residues. The germline CDR1 and CDR2 sequences are SNHLY and FYNNEI. Trimming stripped 10 bases from V and 6 bases from J, with 21 bases between. The CDR3 region has the DNA TGTGCCACAAAAAGGGAGGGGGATAGTGCTGAAGCTTTCTTT. The encoded protein is CATKREGDSAEAFF.

This sequence joins TRBV11-2 and TRBJ2-2, with 8 nucleotides matching TRBD1. Per the germline V gene, CDR1 is SGHAT and CDR2 is FQNNGV. The CDR3 spans 16 residues. V shed 6 bases, J shed 1 base, and the junction held 7 bases outside the gene matches. The CDR3 sequence is CASRRPGTGNTGELFF. The DNA for the CDR3 is TGTGCCAGCAGAAGGCCCGGGACAGGGAACACCGGGGAGCTGTTTTTT.

V is TRBV19 and J is TRBJ2-1; 9 nucleotides align to TRBD2. The CDR3 is 18 residues long. V was clipped by 2 bases and J by 2 bases; unmatched bases: 10. Germline CDR1 is LNHDA and CDR2 is SQIVND (reference sequence). The CDR3 DNA sequence: TGTGCCAGTAGTATACAAAGCGGGGGGCTCCCGACCTACAATGAGCAGTTCTTC. It specifies CASSIQSGGLPTYNEQFF. The full variable domain, with the rest looked up from reference TRBV19 and TRBJ2-1, is DGGITQSPKYLFRKEGQNVTLSCEQNLNHDAMYWYRQDPGQGLRLIYYSQIVNDFQKGDIAEGYSVSREKKESFPLTVTSAQKNPTAFYLCASSIQSGGLPTYNEQFFGPGTRLTVL.

V gene TRBV12-3 or TRBV12-4 combines with J gene TRBJ1-2, with a weak D call TRBD1 (5 bases). The CDR3 is 10 residues long. The V end was cut by 8 bases, the J end by 6 bases, with 7 bases between. The DNA of the CDR3 is TGTGCCAGCCTAGGGGATGGCTACACCTTC. Residues: CASLGDGYTF.

The chain carries TRBV7-8 and TRBJ1-5; 7 nucleotides align to TRBD1. Trimming took 5 bases from V and 0 from J; bases not matched to a gene: 13. Germline V CDR1 and CDR2: SGHVS, FQNEAQ. CDR3 length equals 18 residues. CDR3 in amino acids: CASSVGATGALSNQPQHF. The CDR3 bases are TGTGCCAGCAGCGTGGGGGCCACAGGGGCCCTTAGCAATCAGCCCCAGCATTTT.

The chain uses TRBV3-1 (or the pseudogene TRBV3-2) and TRBJ1-5; 7 bases map to TRBD1. The CDR3 has 15 amino acids. The ends lost 3 bases at V and 1 base at J; junction bases unmatched: 3. The germline V gene has CDR1 LGHDT and CDR2 YNNKEL (reference sequence). The CDR3 coding sequence is TGTGCCAGCAGCCAGGGGACAGAGAGCAATCAGCCCCAGCATTTT. Protein sequence: CASSQGTESNQPQHF.

The chain carries TRBV27 and TRBJ2-7; TRBD2 might be the D (5 bases). Germline CDR1 and CDR2: MNHEY and SMNVEV (reference sequence). CDR3 length equals 14 residues. Trimming removed 7 bases from V and 6 bases from J, with 19 bases in between. The CDR3 protein is CASNPWQREGEQYF. The CDR3 DNA sequence: TGTGCCAGCAACCCCTGGCAGAGGGAAGGCGAGCAGTACTTC.

V gene TRBV11-2 combines with J gene TRBJ2-1; 9 nucleotides agree with TRBD2. V shed 3 bases and J 9 bases; nucleotides not matched to a gene: 9. The germline CDR1 and CDR2 sequences are SGHAT and FQNNGV. The CDR3 is made up of 15 amino acids. DNA of the CDR3: TGTGCCAGCAGCTTGACTAGCGGACTTACAACTGAGCAGTTCTTC. The encoded protein is CASSLTSGLTTEQFF.

To note about this clone: This specimen includes other DNA sequences encoding the same CDR3. The chain employs TRBV11-2 and TRBJ2-2; D is perhaps TRBD2 (6 bases). This CDR3 is built from 14 residues. Per germline, CDR1 SGHAT and CDR2 FQNNGV. Trimming removed 5 bases at V and 1 base at J, with 8 bases between. CDR3 loop: CASSRRGNTGELFF. CDR3 sequence (DNA): TGTGCCAGCAGCAGGCGGGGGAACACCGGGGAGCTGTTTTTT.

V is TRBV2 and J is TRBJ2-5; a weak D match, TRBD1 (5 bases). This CDR3 is built from 15 residues. Looked up from germline, CDR1 is SNHLY and CDR2 is FYNNEI. Trimming took off 5 bases at V and 7 bases at J, with 20 bases between the two ends. Written as DNA, the CDR3 is TGTGCCAGCAGTCCTAGATCGACAGCACCGGGGACCCAGTACTTC. The encoded protein is CASSPRSTAPGTQYF.

The chain combines TRBV7-9 with TRBJ2-4; 8 nucleotides align to TRBD1. J was trimmed by 6 bases and V by 5 bases; bases with no gene match: 6. The CDR3 spans 14 residues. The germline gives CDR1 SEHNR, CDR2 FQNEAQ (reference sequence). The CDR3 DNA follows: TGTGCCAGCAGCGCCACAGGGGGTCTAAACATTCAGTACTTC. Protein: CASSATGGLNIQYF.

This chain joins TRBV6-5 and TRBJ1-3, with TRBD1 identical over 10 bases. J was trimmed by 4 bases and V by 6 bases; bases with no gene match: 6. There are 15 residues in the CDR3. Germline V gene lookup returns CDR1 MNHEY and CDR2 SVGAGI. This CDR3 reads CASSRDRGVGNTIYF. The CDR3 nucleotides are TGTGCCAGCAGCAGGGACAGGGGAGTCGGAAACACCATATATTTT.

This chain joins TRBV11-2 and TRBJ2-7; D perhaps matches TRBD2 (6 bases). V lost 5 bases, J lost 5 bases, and 19 bases lay in between. CDR3 length: 15 amino acids. The germline gives CDR1 SGHAT, CDR2 FQNNGV. CDR3 region: CASSPRRAPFNEQYF. The CDR3 nucleotides read TGTGCCAGCAGCCCACGGAGGGCTCCCTTTAACGAGCAGTACTTC.

V usage is TRBV27 and J usage is TRBJ2-3; no definite D call. Trimming left V 8 bases short and J 1 base short, with 13 bases between. Germline V lookup: CDR1 MNHEY, CDR2 SMNVEV (reference sequence). The CDR3 extends over 14 amino acids. CDR3 sequence reads: CASGQRQGTDTQYF. DNA for the CDR3: TGTGCCAGCGGTCAAAGGCAGGGCACAGATACGCAGTATTTT.

This chain connects TRBV12-5 to TRBJ2-1; 7 bases are a match to TRBD2. Trimming at V came to 0 bases and at J to 3 bases, leaving 5 bases not matched to a gene. The CDR3 has 16 amino acids. The V gene's germline CDR1 is LGHNT and CDR2 FRNRAP. CDR3 protein: CASGLVTGTNYNEQFF. The CDR3, as DNA: TGTGCTAGTGGTTTGGTTACGGGGACTAACTACAATGAGCAGTTCTTC.